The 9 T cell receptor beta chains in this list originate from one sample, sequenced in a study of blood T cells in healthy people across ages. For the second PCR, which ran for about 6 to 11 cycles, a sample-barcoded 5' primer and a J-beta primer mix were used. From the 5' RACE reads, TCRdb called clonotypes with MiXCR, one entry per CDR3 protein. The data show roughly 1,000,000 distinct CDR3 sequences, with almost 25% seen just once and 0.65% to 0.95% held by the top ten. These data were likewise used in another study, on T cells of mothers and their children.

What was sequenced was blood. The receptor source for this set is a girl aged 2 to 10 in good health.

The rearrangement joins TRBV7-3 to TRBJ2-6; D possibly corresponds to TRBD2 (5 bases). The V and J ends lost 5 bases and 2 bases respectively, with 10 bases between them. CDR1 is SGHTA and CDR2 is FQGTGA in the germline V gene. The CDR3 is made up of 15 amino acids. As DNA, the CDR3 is TGTGCCAGCAGCCCAACTAGGCCTGGGGCCAACGTCCTGACTTTC. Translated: CASSPTRPGANVLTF.

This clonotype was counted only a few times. CDR3 coding DNA: TGCAGTGCACGCGGTTCTAACTATGGCTACACCTTC. The encoded protein is CSARGSNYGYTF. The chain uses TRBV20-1 and TRBJ1-2; no reliable D call. The CDR3 is 12 residues long. V was cut by 6 bases and J by 0 bases, with 8 bases left in between. CDR1 is DFQATT, CDR2 SNEGSKA, per germline (reference sequence).

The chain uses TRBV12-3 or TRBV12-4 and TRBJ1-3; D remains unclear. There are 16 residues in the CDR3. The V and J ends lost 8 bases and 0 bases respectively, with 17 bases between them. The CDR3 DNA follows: TGTGCCAGCTCTCATAGAGACGTTGGCTCTGGAAACACCATATATTTT. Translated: CASSHRDVGSGNTIYF.

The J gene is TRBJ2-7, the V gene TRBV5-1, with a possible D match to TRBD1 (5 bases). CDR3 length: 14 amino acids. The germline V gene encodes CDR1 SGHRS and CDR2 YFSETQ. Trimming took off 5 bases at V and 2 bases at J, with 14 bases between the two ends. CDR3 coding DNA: TGCGCCAGCAGAGAGGACATCCTCGCCTACGAGCAGTACTTC. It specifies CASREDILAYEQYF.

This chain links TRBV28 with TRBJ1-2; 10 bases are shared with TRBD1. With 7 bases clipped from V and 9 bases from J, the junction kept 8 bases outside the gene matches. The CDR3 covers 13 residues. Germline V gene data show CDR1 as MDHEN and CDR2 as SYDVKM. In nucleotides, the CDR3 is TGTGCCAGCACCCAGGGACAGGGGATTAGCTACACCTTC. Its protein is CASTQGQGISYTF.

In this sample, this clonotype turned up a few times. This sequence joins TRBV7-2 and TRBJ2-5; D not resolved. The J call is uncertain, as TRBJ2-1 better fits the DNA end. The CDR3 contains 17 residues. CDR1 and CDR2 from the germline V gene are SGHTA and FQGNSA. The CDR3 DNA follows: TGTGCCAGCAGCTTAGCGCCGAGTACATTCGAGTTCGATGAGCAGTTCTTC. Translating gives CASSLAPSTFEFDEQFF.

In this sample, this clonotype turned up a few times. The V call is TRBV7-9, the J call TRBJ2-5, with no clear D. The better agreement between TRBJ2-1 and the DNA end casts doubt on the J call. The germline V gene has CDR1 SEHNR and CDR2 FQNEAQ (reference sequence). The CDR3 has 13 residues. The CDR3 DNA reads TGTGCCAGCACCCCGACGTCCCAGCTTGAGCAGTTCTTC. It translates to CASTPTSQLEQFF.

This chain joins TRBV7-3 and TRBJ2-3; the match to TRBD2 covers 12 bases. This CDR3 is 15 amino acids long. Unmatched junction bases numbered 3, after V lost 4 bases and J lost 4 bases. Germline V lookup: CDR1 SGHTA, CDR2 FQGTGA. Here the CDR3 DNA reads TGTGCCAGCAGCTGGACTAGCGGGATCGCAGATACGCAGTATTTT. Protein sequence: CASSWTSGIADTQYF.

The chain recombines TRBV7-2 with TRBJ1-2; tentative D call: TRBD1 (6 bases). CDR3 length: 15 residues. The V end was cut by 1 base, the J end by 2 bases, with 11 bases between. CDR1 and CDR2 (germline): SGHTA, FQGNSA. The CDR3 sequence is CTSSLEGGLNYGYTF. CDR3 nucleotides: TGTACCAGCAGCTTAGAAGGGGGGCTAAACTATGGCTACACCTTC.